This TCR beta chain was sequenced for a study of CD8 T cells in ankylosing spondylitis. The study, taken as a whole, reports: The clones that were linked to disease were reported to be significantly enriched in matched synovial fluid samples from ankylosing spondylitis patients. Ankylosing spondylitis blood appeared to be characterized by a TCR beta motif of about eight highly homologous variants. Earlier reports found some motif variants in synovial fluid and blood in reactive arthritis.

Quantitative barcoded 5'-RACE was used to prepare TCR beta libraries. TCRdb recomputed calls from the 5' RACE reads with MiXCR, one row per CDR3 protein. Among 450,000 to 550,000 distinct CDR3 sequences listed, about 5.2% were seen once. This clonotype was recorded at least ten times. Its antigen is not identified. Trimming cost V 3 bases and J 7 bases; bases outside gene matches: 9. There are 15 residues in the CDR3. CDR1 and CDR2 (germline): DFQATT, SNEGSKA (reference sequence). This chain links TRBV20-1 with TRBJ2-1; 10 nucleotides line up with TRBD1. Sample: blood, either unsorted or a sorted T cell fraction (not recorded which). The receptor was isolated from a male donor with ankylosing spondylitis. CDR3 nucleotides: TGCAGTGCTAGTAGAAGGACAGGGGGATTGAATGAGCAGTTCTTC. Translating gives CSASRRTGGLNEQFF.